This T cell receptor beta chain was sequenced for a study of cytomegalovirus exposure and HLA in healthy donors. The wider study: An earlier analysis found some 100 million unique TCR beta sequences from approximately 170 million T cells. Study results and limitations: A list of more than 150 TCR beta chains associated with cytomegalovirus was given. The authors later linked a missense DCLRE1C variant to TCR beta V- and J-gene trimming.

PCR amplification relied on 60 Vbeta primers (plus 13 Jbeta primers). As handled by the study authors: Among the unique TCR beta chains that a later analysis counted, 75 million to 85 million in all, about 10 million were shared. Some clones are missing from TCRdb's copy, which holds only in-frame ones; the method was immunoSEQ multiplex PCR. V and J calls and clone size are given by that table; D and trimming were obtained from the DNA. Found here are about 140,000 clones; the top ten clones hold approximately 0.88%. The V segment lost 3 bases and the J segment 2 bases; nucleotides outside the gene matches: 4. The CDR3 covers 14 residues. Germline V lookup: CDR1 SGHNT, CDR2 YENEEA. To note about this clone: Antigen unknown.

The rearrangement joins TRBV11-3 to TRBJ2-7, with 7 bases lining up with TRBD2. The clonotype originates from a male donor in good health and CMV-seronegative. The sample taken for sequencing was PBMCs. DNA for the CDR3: TGTGCCAGCAGCTTGACTAGCTACACCTACGAGCAGTACTTC. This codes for CASSLTSYTYEQYF.